Each of the 2 T cell receptor beta chains below was sequenced from the same sample in a study of control samples from healthy donors and cancer patients. The protocol was immunoSEQ multiplex PCR, while the TCRdb copy is restricted to in-frame clones and leaves out a portion. The sample holds 75,000 to 100,000 clones; roughly nine tenths are singletons and the top ten take less than 7%. Input material: blood. Receptors originate from a man between 50 and 59 years old in good health.

V and J are TRBV7-8 and TRBJ2-7; the match to TRBD1 covers 10 bases. In germline, CDR1 is SGHVS, CDR2 FQNEAQ. The CDR3 runs to 16 residues. Trimming took 4 bases from V and 1 from J; bases not matched to a gene: 7. The CDR3 DNA is TGTGCCAGCAGCTCTTCAGGGACAGGGGTTTCCTACGAGCAGTACTTC. It encodes CASSSSGTGVSYEQYF.

The rearrangement uses TRBV10-3 and TRBJ2-3, with a possible D match to TRBD2 (5 bases). V gave up 10 bases and J gave up 4 bases, with 12 bases separating them. The CDR3 is made up of 12 amino acids. Germline V gives CDR1 ENHRY, CDR2 SYGVKD. DNA for the CDR3: TGTGCCACGGCCAGCGGAGCAGATACGCAGTATTTT. Translating gives CATASGADTQYF.